A single sample is the source of the 27 T cell receptor beta chains below, sequenced in a study of technical replicates of blood from four donors. Using immunoSEQ multiplex PCR, the repertoire was profiled, and TCRdb retains in-frame clones only, with some absent. Among approximately 70,000 clones listed, 90% to 95% were seen once. Sequenced: T cells isolated from PBMCs. The receptors come from a human donor in good health. Some clones in this sample may be carry-over from other donors' samples.

V gene TRBV5-1 combines with J gene TRBJ1-4; the D gene is possibly TRBD1 (5 bases). The CDR3 is 14 amino acids. V lost 4 bases, J lost 5 bases, and 12 bases lay in between. Per the germline V gene, CDR1 is SGHRS and CDR2 is YFSETQ. The CDR3 spells CASSRGTTNEKLFF. CDR3 DNA sequence: TGCGCCAGCAGCCGCGGGACCACAAATGAAAAACTGTTTTTT. The full variable domain, completed using reference TRBV5-1 and TRBJ1-4, is KAGVTQTPRYLIKTRGQQVTLSCSPISGHRSVSWYQQTPGQGLQFLFEYFSETQRNKGNFPGRFSGRQFSNSRSEMNVSTLELGDSALYLCASSRGTTNEKLFFGSGTQLSVL.

V gene TRBV18 combines with J gene TRBJ1-2; 9 bases agree with TRBD1. The CDR3 contains 14 residues. V was clipped by 3 bases and J by 6 bases; unmatched bases: 5. Germline V gives CDR1 KGHSH, CDR2 LQKENI. The CDR3: CASSPYRGPDGYTF. The CDR3 DNA reads as TGTGCCAGCTCACCCTACAGGGGGCCGGATGGCTACACCTTC. The entire variable domain, with the rest obtained from reference TRBV18 and TRBJ1-2, is as follows: NAGVMQNPRHLVRRRGQEARLRCSPMKGHSHVYWYRQLPEEGLKFMVYLQKENIIDESGMPKERFSAEFPKEGPSILRIQQVVRGDSAAYFCASSPYRGPDGYTFGSGTRLTVV.

The chain combines TRBV28 with TRBJ2-1; no clear D. V was clipped by 4 bases and J by 9 bases, with 13 bases between them. The germline CDR1 and CDR2 sequences are MDHEN and SYDVKM. The CDR3 extends over 13 amino acids. The CDR3 sequence: CASSSAGPSEQFF. The DNA of the CDR3 is TGTGCCAGCAGTTCGGCAGGTCCCAGTGAGCAGTTCTTC.

The chain has TRBV19 and TRBJ2-1; 10 bases line up with TRBD2. The germline V gene has CDR1 LNHDA and CDR2 SQIVND (reference sequence). The CDR3 contains 15 residues. Trimming at V came to 3 bases and at J to 5 bases, leaving 4 bases not matched to a gene. The chain's CDR3 is CASSILAGAHNEQFF. The CDR3 nucleotides read TGTGCCAGTAGTATCCTAGCGGGGGCCCACAATGAGCAGTTCTTC.

The chain is built from TRBV14 and TRBJ1-2; 9 bases are a match to TRBD1. The CDR3 sequence is 15 residues long. Germline assignment: CDR1 SGHDN and CDR2 FVKESK. V shed 2 bases and J 4 bases; nucleotides not matched to a gene: 5. Written as DNA, the CDR3 is TGTGCCAGCAGCCAAAACAGGGGGCGCCTCTATGGCTACACCTTC. The encoded protein is CASSQNRGRLYGYTF.

Worth noting for this clone: The junction does not match germline at one end; this may be a read error. V usage is TRBV7-9 and J usage is TRBJ2-2, with a possible D match to TRBD1 (7 bases). The germline gives CDR1 SEHNR, CDR2 FQNEAQ (reference sequence). This CDR3 has 18 amino acids. In DNA form, the CDR3 reads TGTGCCAGCAGAAGGAGCGGGCCCGGGACAGTCAACACCAGGGAGCTGTTTTTT. As protein: CASRRSGPGTVNTRELFF.

This clone was seen only a few times. The chain joins TRBV6-4 to TRBJ1-5; D is ambiguous. CDR1 MRHNA and CDR2 SNTAGT come from the germline V gene. There are 12 residues in the CDR3. Trimming pared 9 bases from V and 7 bases from J, leaving 13 bases between. The CDR3 nucleotides read TGTGCCAGTTCTGCGGGAAACCAGCCCCAGCATTTT. Its translation is CASSAGNQPQHF.

The chain uses TRBV21-1 and TRBJ1-2. TRBV21-1 is a recognized pseudogene. This CDR3 spans 14 amino acids. CDR3 in DNA: TGTGCCAGCAGCACGGGATATATCAACTATGGCTACACCTTC. Its protein product is CASSTGYINYGYTF.

The gene calls are TRBV7-9 and TRBJ2-7; D perhaps matches TRBD1 (5 bases). V lost 11 bases and J lost 3, with 14 bases in between. CDR1 is SEHNR and CDR2 is FQNEAQ in the germline V gene (reference sequence). The CDR3 runs to 12 residues. The CDR3 DNA reads as TGTGCCGGCCAAGACAGCTACTACGAGCAGTACTTC. Translation gives CAGQDSYYEQYF.

The genes are TRBV29-1 and TRBJ1-1; D is unclear. The CDR3 is 13 residues long. Trimming removed 4 bases at V and 0 bases at J, with 9 bases between. Germline V CDR1 and CDR2: SQVTM, ANQGSEA. The CDR3 nucleotides are TGCAGCGTTGGTGGCAGGCTGAACACTGAAGCTTTCTTT. Translated: CSVGGRLNTEAFF.

This chain links TRBV12-5 with TRBJ1-5, with D possibly TRBD1 on 6 matching bases. Trimming took 1 base from V and 7 from J, leaving 17 bases between them. Germline values: CDR1 LGHNT, CDR2 FRNRAP. This CDR3 comprises 16 residues. CDR3 DNA: TGTGCTAGTGGTTTGGGGGGTTTAACAGGGCGCCAGCCCCAGCATTTT. Translating gives CASGLGGLTGRQPQHF. Supplemented by reference TRBV12-5 and TRBJ1-5, the full variable domain reads DARVTQTPRHKVTEMGQEVTMRCQPILGHNTVFWYRQTMMQGLELLAYFRNRAPLDDSGMPKDRFSAEMPDATLATLKIQPSEPRDSAVYFCASGLGGLTGRQPQHFGDGTRLSIL.

This clone was seen only a few times. The chain recombines TRBV5-1 with TRBJ1-5; tentative D call: TRBD1 (6 bases). The CDR3 has 14 residues. Germline V gene sequence: CDR1 SGHRS, CDR2 YFSETQ. Trimming left V 1 base short and J 7 bases short, with 12 bases between. This CDR3 reads CASSLSPTGQPQHF. The CDR3 nucleotides read TGCGCCAGCAGCTTGAGCCCGACAGGCCAGCCCCAGCATTTT.

The chain is built from TRBV6-5 and TRBJ2-3, with unresolved D. Trimming removed 8 bases at V and 6 bases at J, with 9 bases between. Germline CDR1 is MNHEY and CDR2 is SVGAGI. This CDR3 region has 11 residues. CDR3 region: CASRLGDTQYF. The CDR3 DNA follows: TGTGCCAGCCGACTTGGTGATACGCAGTATTTT.

The J gene is TRBJ2-3, the V gene TRBV6-1; 7 bases match TRBD2. The germline gives CDR1 MNHNS, CDR2 SASEGT. CDR3 length: 15 amino acids. With 4 bases clipped from V and 1 base from J, the junction kept 5 bases outside the gene matches. The CDR3 sequence is CASSVGGPRTDTQYF. For the CDR3, the DNA is TGTGCCAGCAGTGTGGGAGGGCCTCGCACAGATACGCAGTATTTT.

The rearrangement links TRBV19 to TRBJ2-7, with 9 bases aligning to TRBD1. The CDR3 sequence is 14 residues long. The germline gives CDR1 LNHDA, CDR2 SQIVND (reference sequence). J lost 2 bases, V lost 8 bases, and 7 bases had no gene match. The CDR3 DNA follows: TGTGCCAGTGCCGGACAGGGGTCAACCTACGAGCAGTACTTC. Translated, it gives CASAGQGSTYEQYF.

This rearrangement joins TRBV10-3 to TRBJ2-1; maybe TRBD2 (5 bases). The CDR3 length is 15 residues. Germline values: CDR1 ENHRY, CDR2 SYGVKD. V lost 2 bases, J lost 0 bases, and 8 bases lay in between. CDR3 in amino acids: CAISEAGVSYNEQFF. The CDR3 region has the DNA TGTGCCATCAGTGAGGCGGGCGTCTCCTACAATGAGCAGTTCTTC.

In DNA form, the CDR3 reads TGTGCCTACAGGACAGGGCAGGCTCATAATGAAAAACTGTTTTTT. Residues: CAYRTGQAHNEKLFF. This chain uses TRBV30 with TRBJ1-4; TRBD1 matches 8 bases. This CDR3 contains 15 residues. The junction had 11 bases not matched to a gene; V was cut back by 7 bases and J by 4 bases. The germline gives CDR1 GTSNPN, CDR2 SVGIG (reference sequence). The entire variable domain, with the rest obtained from reference TRBV30 and TRBJ1-4, is as follows: SQTIHQWPATLVQPVGSPLSLECTVEGTSNPNLYWYRQAAGRGLQLLFYSVGIGQISSEVPQNLSASRPQDRQFILSSKKLLLSDSGFYLCAYRTGQAHNEKLFFGSGTQLSVL.

This chain uses TRBV19 with TRBJ1-2; 8 bases fit TRBD1. The CDR3 sequence is 14 residues long. V trimming: 5 bases; J trimming: 4 bases; junction bases outside the gene matches: 6. CDR1 and CDR2 (germline): LNHDA, SQIVND (reference sequence). The CDR3 bases are TGTGCCAGTAGTTCCGCGACAGGGGCCTATGGCTACACCTTC. Translation: CASSSATGAYGYTF.

The chain combines TRBV29-1 with TRBJ1-4, with TRBD1 matching over 10 bases. This CDR3 is built from 14 residues. Per germline, CDR1 SQVTM and CDR2 ANQGSEA. J gave up 5 bases and V 6 bases, and 6 bases lay outside the gene matches. CDR3 loop: CSVALGQGNEKLFF. The CDR3, as DNA: TGCAGCGTGGCCCTGGGACAGGGGAATGAAAAACTGTTTTTT. The full variable domain, with the rest looked up from reference TRBV29-1 and TRBJ1-4, is SAVISQKPSRDICQRGTSLTIQCQVDSQVTMMFWYRQQPGQSLTLIATANQGSEATYESGFVIDKFPISRPNLTFSTLTVSNMSPEDSSIYLCSVALGQGNEKLFFGSGTQLSVL.

The chain joins TRBV19 to TRBJ1-3; weak D call: TRBD1 (5 bases). Germline V gene data show CDR1 as LNHDA and CDR2 as SQIVND (reference sequence). Deletions cut 2 bases from V and 2 bases from J, with 7 bases between. The CDR3 totals 14 residues. As DNA, the CDR3 is TGTGCCAGTAGTATACGGGGGGCTGGAAACACCATATATTTT. As protein: CASSIRGAGNTIYF.

The chain carries TRBV5-1 and TRBJ2-2; 9 nucleotides line up with TRBD1. Germline trimming cut 6 bases from V and 3 bases from J; bases unmatched to any gene: 3. Germline values: CDR1 SGHRS, CDR2 YFSETQ. This CDR3 comprises 14 residues. The DNA of the CDR3 is TGCGCCAGCACCGGGACAGGGCACACCGGGGAGCTGTTTTTT. It is translated as CASTGTGHTGELFF.

The CDR3 DNA is TGCGCCAGCAGCGACCCGGGACTAGGGTTTGCAGAGCAGTTCTTC. Translated: CASSDPGLGFAEQFF. This chain connects TRBV10-2 to TRBJ2-1; TRBD2 aligns across 8 bases. J gave up 10 bases and V 6 bases, and 14 bases lay outside the gene matches. Germline CDR1 WSHSY, CDR2 SAAADI. The CDR3 is made up of 15 amino acids.

The chain is built from TRBV6-1 and TRBJ2-1; a possible D gene is TRBD2 (6 bases). This CDR3 contains 11 residues. CDR1 and CDR2 from the germline V gene are MNHNS and SASEGT. The V gene lost 10 bases and the J gene lost 6 bases, with 10 bases spanning the gap. CDR3 loop: CATYGSNEQFF. In nucleotides, the CDR3 is TGTGCCACATACGGGAGCAATGAGCAGTTCTTC.

The chain has TRBV5-1 and TRBJ2-3; 10 nucleotides align to TRBD1. CDR3 length: 18 amino acids. Germline CDR1 is SGHRS and CDR2 is YFSETQ. V lost 4 bases, J lost 0 bases, and 11 bases stayed unmatched. The CDR3 DNA follows: TGCGCCAGCAGCGCGGGACAGGGGTATGGGACTAGCACAGATACGCAGTATTTT. It specifies CASSAGQGYGTSTDTQYF.

The rearrangement joins TRBV6-1 to TRBJ1-4, with D hard to call. V was cut by 6 bases and J by 14 bases, with 13 bases left in between. The CDR3 runs 11 residues. The germline gives CDR1 MNHNS, CDR2 SASEGT. This CDR3 is CASSTSFKLFF. CDR3 nucleotides: TGTGCCAGCAGCACTAGTTTTAAGCTGTTTTTT.

The chain employs TRBV5-4 and TRBJ2-2, with D possibly TRBD2 on 7 matching bases. Germline V gene lookup returns CDR1 SGHNT and CDR2 YYREEE (reference sequence). Trimming left V 4 bases short and J 4 bases short, with 17 bases between. This CDR3 region has 16 residues. This chain's CDR3 is CASSLGGRGATGELFF. The CDR3 coding sequence is TGTGCCAGCAGCCTGGGGGGGCGAGGAGCCACCGGGGAGCTGTTTTTT. The full variable domain, its missing parts supplied by reference TRBV5-4 and TRBJ2-2, is ETGVTQSPTHLIKTRGQQVTLRCSSQSGHNTVSWYQQALGQGPQFIFQYYREEENGRGNFPPRFSGLQFPNYSSELNVNALELDDSALYLCASSLGGRGATGELFFGEGSRLTVL.

The chain recombines TRBV19 with TRBJ2-5, with D maybe TRBD2 (5 bases). Germline loops: CDR1 LNHDA, CDR2 SQIVND (reference sequence). The V and J ends lost 10 bases and 3 bases respectively, with 27 bases between them. This CDR3 comprises 17 residues. The CDR3: CATGPLGVYGSKETQYF. DNA of the CDR3: TGTGCCACCGGGCCCCTCGGGGTTTACGGATCCAAAGAGACCCAGTACTTC.